These 6 T cell receptor beta chains came from one sample sequenced in a study of blood T cell repertoires in COVID-19. The data were produced by immunoSEQ multiplex PCR, yet TCRdb's version contains in-frame clones alone and is incomplete. This table holds around 230,000 clones, around four fifths found once. Sequenced input: peripheral blood. These receptors came from a man aged 40-55 years with acute or convalescent COVID-19.

The chain joins TRBV7-2 to TRBJ1-6; 7 bases agree with TRBD1. Germline V gene sequence: CDR1 SGHTA, CDR2 FQGNSA. The CDR3 is 14 amino acids. V lost 5 bases and J lost 6; bases outside the gene matches: 4. The CDR3 DNA reads as TGTGCCAGCAGCCGGGACAGAACTAATTCACCCCTCCACTTT. Translating gives CASSRDRTNSPLHF. Looking up the rest from reference TRBV7-2 and TRBJ1-6 gives the full variable domain: GAGVSQSPSNKVTEKGKDVELRCDPISGHTALYWYRQSLGQGLEFLIYFQGNSAPDKSGLPSDRFSAERTGGSVSTLTIQRTQQEDSAVYLCASSRDRTNSPLHFGNGTRLTVT.

The rearrangement links TRBV7-8 to TRBJ2-1, with D perhaps TRBD1 (5 bases). CDR3 length: 13 residues. Germline values: CDR1 SGHVS, CDR2 FQNEAQ. Trimming took off 3 bases at V and 5 bases at J, with 8 bases between the two ends. The CDR3, as DNA: TGTGCCAGCAGCTTTGGCAGGGACAATGAGCAGTTCTTC. It translates to CASSFGRDNEQFF. The full variable domain, its missing parts supplied by reference TRBV7-8 and TRBJ2-1, is GAGVSQSPRYKVAKRGQDVALRCDPISGHVSLFWYQQALGQGPEFLTYFQNEAQLDKSGLPSDRFFAERPEGSVSTLKIQRTQQEDSAVYLCASSFGRDNEQFFGPGTRLTVL.

J is TRBJ2-2 and V is TRBV24-1; the match to TRBD2 covers 9 bases. Germline CDR1 KGHDR, CDR2 SFDVKD. V lost 3 bases, J lost 6 bases, and 4 bases stayed unmatched. This CDR3 is 15 amino acids long. CDR3 sequence: CATSDGTSWAGELFF. The CDR3 DNA reads TGTGCCACCAGTGATGGGACTAGCTGGGCCGGGGAGCTGTTTTTT.

This clone has a single count. This sequence joins TRBV5-5 and TRBJ2-2; D possibly corresponds to TRBD2 (6 bases). CDR1 SGHKS and CDR2 YYEKEE come from the germline V gene (reference sequence). V was pared by 7 bases and J by 2 bases, with 15 bases between. This CDR3 contains 15 residues. CDR3 loop: CASHLGDSNTGELFF. The CDR3 region has the DNA TGTGCCAGCCACCTCGGGGACTCCAACACCGGGGAGCTGTTTTTT.

This chain joins TRBV6-2 or TRBV6-3 and TRBJ1-2; TRBD1 matches at 7 bases. This CDR3 contains 17 residues. V shed 2 bases and J 4 bases; nucleotides not matched to a gene: 13. Germline V CDR1 and CDR2: MNHEY, SVGEGT. CDR3 nucleotides: TGTGCCAGCAGTTACGCCACTTCGACAGGGTCTTCCTATGGCTACACCTTC. Amino acid sequence: CASSYATSTGSSYGYTF.

This chain uses TRBV6-5 with TRBJ1-2; D is unresolved. Germline CDR1 MNHEY, CDR2 SVGAGI. V lost 7 bases to trimming and J lost 4 bases, with 10 bases between them. CDR3 length: 12 residues. In DNA, the CDR3 is TGTGCCAGCACGAGGCAGACCTATGGCTACACCTTC. It yields the protein CASTRQTYGYTF.